Listed below are T cell receptor beta chains from one sample, sequenced in a study of OX40 agonist ivuxolimab in advanced cancers. The table came from immunoSEQ multiplex PCR; TCRdb's copy has only in-frame clones and leaves some out. The data contain approximately 92,000 clones, 94% of them singletons. Material: CD4+ or CD8+ T cells sorted from blood, obtained in a trial of the OX40 agonist ivuxolimab. The receptors originated from an adult with an advanced solid tumor such as melanoma, head and neck, liver or kidney cancer. Both conserved end residues are part of each CDR3. The order of the fields is D gene, J gene, clone size, V gene, CDR3 DNA, CDR3 protein. The D gene is left open where the match is weak. Expanded clones are given a class, and other clones once, few, many or no size at all.

NA,TRBJ2-2,NA,TRBV28,TGTGCCAGCAACCAGAGGAAGGTTATGGTTTTCACCGGGGAGCTGTTTTTT,CASNQRKVMVFTGELFF
NA,TRBJ1-6,NA,TRBV5-1,TGCGCCAGCAGCTTGCAGGCGGGCCCTAATTCACCCCTCCACTTT,CASSLQAGPNSPLHF
NA,TRBJ2-1,NA,TRBV7-2,TGTGCCAGCAGCTTAGCCGTAGGAGGGTACTACAATGAGCAGTTCTTC,CASSLAVGGYYNEQFF
NA,TRBJ2-7,NA,TRBV27,TGTGCCAGCAGTTTAACCCGGCCCAGGGTCCACGAGCAGTACTTC,CASSLTRPRVHEQYF
NA,TRBJ2-2,NA,TRBV4-3,TGCGCCAGCAGCTACGACAGAAACACCGGGGAGCTGTTTTTT,CASSYDRNTGELFF
NA,TRBJ1-2,NA,TRBV28,TGTGCCAGCCGCGGGGTCGGCTATGGCTACACCTTC,CASRGVGYGYTF
NA,TRBJ1-4,NA,TRBV11-2,TGTGCCAGCAGCTTAGTTGGGTCGGGGGCAACTAATGAAAAACTGTTTTTT,CASSLVGSGATNEKLFF
NA,TRBJ2-3,NA,TRBV29-1,TGCAGCGTTGAGGGCGACGTTGGCACAGATACGCAGTATTTT,CSVEGDVGTDTQYF
NA,TRBJ2-2,NA,TRBV12-5,TGTGCTAGCGGAGGGCGAACCGGGGAGCTGTTTTTT,CASGGRTGELFF
NA,TRBJ1-1,NA,TRBV18,TGTGCCAGCTCACCGGAACTGGATGAAGCTTTCTTT,CASSPELDEAFF
NA,TRBJ2-2,NA,TRBV28,TGTGCCAGCAGTTTAGGAGGGATTAGGACCGGGGAGCTGTTTTTT,CASSLGGIRTGELFF
TRBD1,TRBJ1-2,NA,TRBV28,TGTGCCAGCAGTTTAGTCTGGGACAGGAATGGCTACACCTTC,CASSLVWDRNGYTF
TRBD1,TRBJ1-2,NA,TRBV27,TGTGCCAGCAGTCACGAGCCACAGGGGGCAAGGAACTATGGCTACACCTTC,CASSHEPQGARNYGYTF
NA,TRBJ1-2,NA,TRBV18,TGTGCCAGCTCACCACCTAACACACGCTCAGGGATAATTGGGACCTATGGCTACACCTTC,CASSPPNTRSGIIGTYGYTF
TRBD2,TRBJ2-3,NA,TRBV9,TGTGCCAGTACTAGCGGGAGAACAGATACGCAGTATTTT,CASTSGRTDTQYF
NA,TRBJ1-1,few,TRBV20-1,TGCAGTGCTAGGAAAAACACTGAAGCTTTCTTT,CSARKNTEAFF
TRBD2,TRBJ2-7,once,TRBV5-5,TGTGCCAGCAGCATCGACCTACTAGCGGCAACCTACGAGCAGTACTTC,CASSIDLLAATYEQYF
NA,TRBJ2-1,NA,TRBV28,TGTGCCAGCAGTTTAAGATCAGCGGCGTCGTACAATGAGCAGTTCTTC,CASSLRSAASYNEQFF
NA,TRBJ1-3,NA,TRBV9,TGTGCCAGCAGCCCCCGCGGGAACTCTGGAAACACCATATATTTT,CASSPRGNSGNTIYF
NA,TRBJ2-2,few,TRBV9,TGTGCCAGCAGCGGGGCCACCGGGGAGCTGTTTTTT,CASSGATGELFF
NA,TRBJ1-2,few,TRBV9,TGTGCCAGCAGCGGCACACAGCCTCGCATCTATGGCTACACCTTC,CASSGTQPRIYGYTF
TRBD1,TRBJ1-1,NA,TRBV28,TGTGCCAGCAGTCTTATTACAGGGGGCGCCGGGAACACTGAAGCTTTCTTT,CASSLITGGAGNTEAFF
NA,TRBJ1-4,NA,TRBV6-1,TGTGCCAGCAGTGGATACAGGGCGGTGGATGAAAAACTGTTTTTT,CASSGYRAVDEKLFF
NA,TRBJ2-4,NA,TRBV27,TGTGCCAGCAGTTTAACGTCCGGGGGCTCAGGCAAAAACATTCAGTACTTC,CASSLTSGGSGKNIQYF
NA,TRBJ2-7,NA,TRBV2,TGTGCCAGCAGTGAAGTAAGGAAGAGCGAGCAGTACTTC,CASSEVRKSEQYF
NA,TRBJ1-5,NA,TRBV7-2,TGTGCCAGCAGCTTCGGGGCGTGGGGCAAGGGCAATCAGCCCCAGCATTTT,CASSFGAWGKGNQPQHF
NA,TRBJ1-1,NA,TRBV5-1,TGCGCCAGCAGCTCAACAGGGAACTTAGGGGCTTTCTTT,CASSSTGNLGAFF
NA,TRBJ2-2,NA,TRBV18,TGTGCCAGCTCCCCGAACACCGGGGAGCTGTTTTTT,CASSPNTGELFF
NA,TRBJ1-2,NA,TRBV10-1,TGCGCCAGCAGTGTTAGGCTCTATGGCTACACCTTC,CASSVRLYGYTF
NA,TRBJ1-3,once,TRBV30,TGTGCCTGGACCATGGGGTCCTCTCGAAACACCATATATTTT,CAWTMGSSRNTIYF
TRBD2,TRBJ2-3,NA,TRBV9,TGTGCCAGCAGCGTAGCGGCGGCTAGCGGGCTTCCTACTAGCACAGATACGCAGTATTTT,CASSVAAASGLPTSTDTQYF
NA,TRBJ2-1,NA,TRBV6-5,TGTGCCAGCAGTTACTGGGCAGCTAGCTCCTACAATGAGCAGTTCTTC,CASSYWAASSYNEQFF
TRBD2,TRBJ2-1,NA,TRBV5-1,TGCGCCAGCAGCTTCGGCGGGGGGCCTGCCTACAATGAGCAGTTCTTC,CASSFGGGPAYNEQFF
TRBD1,TRBJ1-1,NA,TRBV7-9,TGTGCCAGCAGCCGAACAGGGGTAACTGAAGCTTTCTTT,CASSRTGVTEAFF
TRBD1,TRBJ2-5,NA,TRBV28,TGTGCCAATTACGACAGGGCACAAGAGACCCAGTACTTC,CANYDRAQETQYF
NA,TRBJ1-3,NA,TRBV2,TGTGCCAGCAGTGTTATGGCTGGAAACACCATATATTTT,CASSVMAGNTIYF
NA,TRBJ2-7,NA,TRBV5-6,TGTGCCAGCAGCCTCTCTTACGGACAGCCTTTTTGGGAGCAGTACTTC,CASSLSYGQPFWEQYF
NA,TRBJ2-1,once,TRBV9,TGTGCCAGCAGCAACCCGTACAATGAGCAGTTCTTC,CASSNPYNEQFF
TRBD1,TRBJ2-1,NA,TRBV7-9,TGTGCCAGCAGCTTAGGGAGCCTCAGGGGGCCGCGTCGGAGCGATGAGCAGTTCTTC,CASSLGSLRGPRRSDEQFF
TRBD2,TRBJ2-7,NA,TRBV28,TGTGCCAGCAGTTCTTGGAACCTAGCGGGAGGGCCAGGGGAGCAGTACTTC,CASSSWNLAGGPGEQYF
NA,TRBJ1-5,NA,TRBV27,TGTGCCAGCAGTTTAGGAGGGGGATTGGGGATTAATCAGCCCCAGCATTTT,CASSLGGGLGINQPQHF
TRBD2,TRBJ2-1,once,TRBV18,TGTGCCAGCTCACCACCGCTGCCGACTAGCGGGTTCTACAATGAGCAGTTCTTC,CASSPPLPTSGFYNEQFF
NA,TRBJ1-1,few,TRBV18,TGTGCCAGCTCACGACGGGGGGCTGGGAACACTGAAGCTTTCTTT,CASSRRGAGNTEAFF
TRBD1,TRBJ1-2,few,TRBV28,TGTGCCAGCAGTTTGGACAGGGGAACCTATGGCTACACCTTC,CASSLDRGTYGYTF
NA,TRBJ2-5,NA,TRBV25-1,TGTGCCAGCAGTGACTCCAGGGGACTGGATAGACCCCAGTACTTC,CASSDSRGLDRPQYF